This T cell receptor beta chain comes out of a study of blood T cell repertoires in COVID-19. Study background: PBMCs, B-cell-depleted T cells, or T cells provided the cDNA or gDNA that made up the material.

Germline assignment: CDR1 SGHAT and CDR2 FQNNGV. Trimming took 1 base from V and 4 from J, leaving 6 bases between them. CDR3 length: 13 amino acids. Original processing methods: Using reference gene primer amplification, nucleated cell counts were estimated. Assay used: immunoSEQ multiplex PCR; TCRdb lists only in-frame clones, some missing. V and J calls and clone size are those listed in that table; D and trimming were worked out from the DNA. This table holds 110,000 or so clones, more than 80% found once. The source material was peripheral blood. The clonotype originates from a woman aged 55 to 70 with COVID-19, enrolled during active disease. This chain uses TRBV11-2 with TRBJ2-3; no clear D gene. The CDR3 sequence is CASSLVRADTQYF. CDR3 DNA: TGTGCCAGCAGCTTAGTTAGAGCAGATACGCAGTATTTT.